This T cell receptor beta chain was retrieved from a study of identical twins. Study-wide results and caveats: Cross-sectional statistics underpinned the conclusions; the same donors were not followed.

CDR3 length equals 17 residues. Trimming pared 2 bases from V and 5 bases from J, leaving 18 bases between. The germline V gene encodes CDR1 SGHTA and CDR2 FQGTGA. TCRdb analysed the 5' RACE reads with MiXCR anew, one entry per CDR3 protein. Of some 900,000 distinct CDR3 sequences detected, 10% to 15% appear once; the ten largest clones hold around 1.5%. This clonotype was found a few times. The target antigen is unknown. This sample was shared with a second study, whose subject was yellow fever vaccine responses in identical twins. As that study records: Twins reportedly appeared to share part of their vaccine T cell response while keeping part individual.

This TCR derives from a woman aged 18-29 years in good health. The chain couples TRBV7-3 to TRBJ2-2; either TRBD1 or TRBD2 may supply D (6 bases each). The sequenced sample was PBMCs. DNA of the CDR3: TGTGCCAGCAGCTTAGGGGGGCCGGGGGCGATAACCGGGGAGCTGTTTTTT. The encoded protein is CASSLGGPGAITGELFF. The complete variable domain, with remaining parts taken from reference TRBV7-3 and TRBJ2-2, reads GAGVSQTPSNKVTEKGKYVELRCDPISGHTALYWYRQSLGQGPEFLIYFQGTGAADDSGLPNDRFFAVRPEGSVSTLKIQRTERGDSAVYLCASSLGGPGAITGELFFGEGSRLTVL.